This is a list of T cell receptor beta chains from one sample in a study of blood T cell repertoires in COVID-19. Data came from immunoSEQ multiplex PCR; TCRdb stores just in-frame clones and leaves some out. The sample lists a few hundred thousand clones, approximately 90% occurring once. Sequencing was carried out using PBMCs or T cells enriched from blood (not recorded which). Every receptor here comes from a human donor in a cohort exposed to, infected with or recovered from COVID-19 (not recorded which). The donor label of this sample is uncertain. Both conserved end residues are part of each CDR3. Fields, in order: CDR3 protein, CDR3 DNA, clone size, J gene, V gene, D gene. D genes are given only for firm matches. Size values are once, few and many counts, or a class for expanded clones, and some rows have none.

CDR3aa: CASSLGDRQETQYF
CDR3nt: TGTGCCAGCAGCTTGGGGGACAGGCAAGAGACCCAGTACTTC
abundance: -
j_gene: TRBJ2-5
v_gene: TRBV7-9
d_gene: TRBD1

CDR3aa: CASSLLSRGYEQYF
CDR3nt: TGTGCCAGCAGCTTACTGAGCAGGGGCTACGAGCAGTACTTC
abundance: once
j_gene: TRBJ2-7
v_gene: TRBV7-9
d_gene: -

CDR3aa: CASSRGQETQYF
CDR3nt: TGTGCCAGTTCGCGGGGGCAGGAGACCCAGTACTTC
abundance: once
j_gene: TRBJ2-5
v_gene: TRBV19
d_gene: -

CDR3aa: CSVPTVNTGELFF
CDR3nt: TGCAGCGTCCCAACAGTGAACACCGGGGAGCTGTTTTTT
abundance: -
j_gene: TRBJ2-2
v_gene: TRBV29-1
d_gene: -

CDR3aa: CASSSPGDTNEKLFF
CDR3nt: TGTGCCAGCAGCTCGCCGGGGGATACTAATGAAAAACTGTTTTTT
abundance: once
j_gene: TRBJ1-4
v_gene: TRBV7-9
d_gene: -

CDR3aa: CSAPDSREAFF
CDR3nt: TGCAGTGCTCCGGACAGCCGGGAAGCTTTCTTT
abundance: -
j_gene: TRBJ1-1
v_gene: TRBV20-1
d_gene: -

CDR3aa: CASSPGHFSGNTIYF
CDR3nt: TGTGCCAGCAGCCCTGGACACTTCTCTGGAAACACCATATATTTT
abundance: -
j_gene: TRBJ1-3
v_gene: TRBV7-2
d_gene: -

CDR3aa: CASSLAGASGGYFQETQYF
CDR3nt: TGTGCCAGCAGCTTGGCGGGGGCTAGCGGGGGTTACTTCCAAGAGACCCAGTACTTC
abundance: -
j_gene: TRBJ2-5
v_gene: TRBV5-5
d_gene: TRBD2

CDR3aa: CASSQVGLGGAQETQYF
CDR3nt: TGCGCCAGCAGCCAAGTCGGATTAGGAGGGGCTCAAGAGACCCAGTACTTC
abundance: -
j_gene: TRBJ2-5
v_gene: TRBV4-1
d_gene: -

CDR3aa: CAWRVDRDFRYGYTF
CDR3nt: TGTGCCTGGAGGGTCGACAGGGATTTTCGCTATGGCTACACCTTC
abundance: -
j_gene: TRBJ1-2
v_gene: TRBV30
d_gene: TRBD1

CDR3aa: CAISGQNLGEKLFF
CDR3nt: TGTGCCATCAGTGGACAAAATCTGGGTGAAAAACTGTTTTTT
abundance: -
j_gene: TRBJ1-4
v_gene: TRBV10-3
d_gene: -

CDR3aa: CASSQDMGNTIYF
CDR3nt: TGCGCCAGCAGCCAAGATATGGGAAACACCATATATTTT
abundance: -
j_gene: TRBJ1-3
v_gene: TRBV4-1
d_gene: -

CDR3aa: CASSQRTSGARDTQYF
CDR3nt: TGTGCCAGCAGCCAACGGACTAGCGGAGCTCGGGATACGCAGTATTTT
abundance: few
j_gene: TRBJ2-3
v_gene: TRBV3-1/TRBV3-2
d_gene: TRBD2

CDR3aa: CASSPQGFDGYTF
CDR3nt: TGTGCCAGCAGCCCACAGGGGTTCGATGGCTACACCTTC
abundance: -
j_gene: TRBJ1-2
v_gene: TRBV7-3
d_gene: TRBD1

CDR3aa: CASSRIQGARGNTIYF
CDR3nt: TGTGCCAGCAGTCGTATCCAGGGGGCGCGAGGAAACACCATATATTTT
abundance: -
j_gene: TRBJ1-3
v_gene: TRBV5-8
d_gene: TRBD1

CDR3aa: CSVIGTGGGTNTGELFF
CDR3nt: TGCAGCGTTATTGGGACAGGGGGCGGTACGAACACCGGGGAGCTGTTTTTT
abundance: -
j_gene: TRBJ2-2
v_gene: TRBV29-1
d_gene: TRBD1

CDR3aa: CASSFKGQGAYEQYF
CDR3nt: TGTGCCAGCAGCTTTAAGGGACAGGGCGCCTACGAGCAGTACTTC
abundance: -
j_gene: TRBJ2-7
v_gene: TRBV7-9
d_gene: TRBD1

CDR3aa: CASSPGGRSDEKLFF
CDR3nt: TGTGCCAGTAGCCCAGGGGGTAGAAGTGATGAAAAACTGTTTTTT
abundance: once
j_gene: TRBJ1-4
v_gene: TRBV19
d_gene: TRBD1

CDR3aa: CSVKRGVSYNEQFF
CDR3nt: TGCAGCGTTAAAAGGGGTGTGTCCTACAATGAGCAGTTCTTC
abundance: -
j_gene: TRBJ2-1
v_gene: TRBV29-1
d_gene: -

CDR3aa: CASSLLAGTGETQYF
CDR3nt: TGTGCCAGCAGCCTACTAGCGGGGACGGGAGAGACCCAGTACTTC
abundance: -
j_gene: TRBJ2-5
v_gene: TRBV2
d_gene: TRBD2

CDR3aa: CSARAAYEQYF
CDR3nt: TGCAGTGCTAGGGCCGCTTACGAGCAGTACTTC
abundance: -
j_gene: TRBJ2-7
v_gene: TRBV20-1
d_gene: -

CDR3aa: CSVGGTSGGHEQFF
CDR3nt: TGCAGCGTTGGTGGGACTAGCGGGGGTCATGAGCAGTTCTTC
abundance: -
j_gene: TRBJ2-1
v_gene: TRBV29-1
d_gene: TRBD2

CDR3aa: CASSLGKRWHSSNEQFF
CDR3nt: TGTGCCAGCAGCTTGGGCAAGCGGTGGCACTCTTCCAATGAGCAGTTCTTC
abundance: once
j_gene: TRBJ2-1
v_gene: TRBV5-6
d_gene: -

CDR3aa: CASSLTGTNTEAFF
CDR3nt: TGTGCCAGCAGCCTGACAGGGACGAACACTGAAGCTTTCTTT
abundance: once
j_gene: TRBJ1-1
v_gene: TRBV27
d_gene: TRBD1

CDR3aa: CASSPDRNTGELFF
CDR3nt: TGTGCCAGCTCCCCTGACAGGAACACCGGGGAGCTGTTTTTT
abundance: -
j_gene: TRBJ2-2
v_gene: TRBV18
d_gene: -

CDR3aa: CSVDPYGSYNEQFF
CDR3nt: TGCAGCGTTGACCCCTACGGCTCCTACAATGAGCAGTTCTTC
abundance: -
j_gene: TRBJ2-1
v_gene: TRBV29-1
d_gene: -

CDR3aa: CAGSRCSGGADKETQYF
CDR3nt: TGTGCCGGCTCGCGGTGTAGCGGGGGTGCAGATAAAGAGACCCAGTACTTC
abundance: -
j_gene: TRBJ2-5
v_gene: TRBV27
d_gene: TRBD2